This T cell receptor beta chain was captured by sequencing in a study of neurological immune-mediated disorders. Across the study: There were about 34 multiple sclerosis patients; approximately 30 were relapsing-remitting and 3 were secondary progressive.

This CDR3 spans 13 amino acids. V lost 2 bases, J lost 9 bases, and 3 bases stayed unmatched. Germline CDR1 SGHRS, CDR2 YFSETQ. Synthesis of cDNA used 5'RACE (with 10-nucleotide random UMIs). Each CDR3 protein gets one entry after TCRdb re-called the 5' RACE reads with MiXCR. This table holds about 48,000 distinct CDR3 sequences, over 5.5% found once. This clonotype was counted many times. What was sequenced was CD4+ T cells from blood. This clonotype was obtained from a woman in her late teens or twenties with multiple sclerosis. The chain joins TRBV5-1 to TRBJ2-1; 9 nucleotides line up with TRBD1. The CDR3 nucleotides read TGCGCCAGCAGCTTAGGGACAGGGACTGAGCAGTTCTTC. It is translated as CASSLGTGTEQFF.